The T cell receptor (beta chain) under discussion was sequenced for a study of CD8+CD57+ T cells in acquired aplastic anemia. Broader study findings: For CD8+ Simpson's diversity, patients and controls showed no significant difference. In common between the patients and the controls were approximately 30 CD8+ CDR3 sequences.

This clonotype was seen repeatedly, ten times or more. As yet, its antigen is unknown. Between the trimmed V and J ends, which lost 1 base and 0 bases, there was a span of 10 bases. CDR3 length: 16 residues. Per germline, CDR1 SEHNR and CDR2 FQNEAQ (reference sequence). Genomic DNA provided the template from which TCR beta VDJ and CDR3 profiles were obtained. TCRdb analysed the reads with MiXCR anew, one entry per CDR3 protein. The sample contains 250,000 to 300,000 distinct CDR3 sequences, approximately 56% of which appear only once. The sequence was obtained from a human donor with severe aplastic anemia or a healthy control (not recorded which). What was sequenced was sorted CD4+, CD8+, or CD8+CD57+ T cells (not recorded which) from PBMCs. The V and J genes are TRBV7-9 and TRBJ1-5; D uncertain. This CDR3 reads CASSLDGGYSNQPQHF. CDR3 DNA sequence: TGTGCCAGCAGCTTAGATGGCGGCTATAGCAATCAGCCCCAGCATTTT.